Below, 16 T cell receptor beta chains from the same sample are listed, as sequenced in a study of shared clonotypes between healthy human individuals. The assay was immunoSEQ multiplex PCR, and TCRdb's table has in-frame clones only and misses some. The sample yields approximately 720,000 clones, 92% seen once. It was CD45RO-negative cells, positively selected for CCR7, that made up naive CD8 cells, with terminally differentiated effector memory CD45RA+ cells excluded. Material for sequencing was naive CD8+ T cells sorted from blood. These receptors were taken from a young man in good health.

This clone appeared a single time. Different DNA sequences within this sample yield the same CDR3. The V gene is TRBV11-2, the J gene TRBJ2-7; 7 positions match TRBD1. V lost 5 bases and J lost 3; bases outside the gene matches: 4. Germline CDR1 SGHAT, CDR2 FQNNGV. The CDR3 spans 13 residues. The CDR3 DNA reads as TGTGCCAGCAGCCCCGGGACAGTCTACGAGCAGTACTTC. It yields the protein CASSPGTVYEQYF.

On this clone itself: A read error is likely here: a far larger clone is one base away. Distinct nucleotide sequences in the sample also encode this CDR3. The gene calls are TRBV5-4 and TRBJ2-1; tentative D call: TRBD1 (6 bases). The CDR3 loop spans 16 amino acids. Germline V CDR1 and CDR2: SGHNT, YYREEE (reference sequence). Trimming left V 4 bases short and J 4 bases short, with 18 bases between. CDR3 nucleotides: TGTGCCAGCAGCCCCAGTCGAGGGGACAAATACAATGAGCAGTTCTTC. Translating gives CASSPSRGDKYNEQFF. Full variable domain (remainder filled in from reference TRBV5-4 and TRBJ2-1): ETGVTQSPTHLIKTRGQQVTLRCSSQSGHNTVSWYQQALGQGPQFIFQYYREEENGRGNFPPRFSGLQFPNYSSELNVNALELDDSALYLCASSPSRGDKYNEQFFGPGTRLTVL.

This chain connects TRBV30 to TRBJ1-1; no firm D call. The V end was cut by 4 bases, the J end by 7 bases, with 7 bases between. CDR3 length: 10 amino acids. From germline, CDR1 is GTSNPN and CDR2 SVGIG (reference sequence). CDR3 bases: TGTGCCTGGAACCAGCTTGAAGCTTTCTTT. Its protein product is CAWNQLEAFF.

Turning to this clone: Distinct nucleotide sequences in the sample also encode this CDR3. V gene TRBV7-6 combines with J gene TRBJ2-3; TRBD2 matches at 7 bases. Germline-derived CDR1 and CDR2 are SGHVS and FNYEAQ. The CDR3 consists of 16 residues. The ends lost 2 bases at V and 2 bases at J; junction bases unmatched: 7. In DNA form, the CDR3 reads TGTGCCAGCAGCTTAAGGGCTAGCGGAGACACAGATACGCAGTATTTT. It is translated as CASSLRASGDTDTQYF.

The rearrangement links TRBV29-1 to TRBJ2-1; 9 bases map to TRBD2. Germline trimming cut 4 bases from V and 6 bases from J; bases unmatched to any gene: 13. The CDR3 extends over 16 amino acids. The germline V gene has CDR1 SQVTM and CDR2 ANQGSEA. CDR3 sequence (DNA): TGCAGCGTTGGAGGTTTTAGCGGGAGCGCCGGCAATGAGCAGTTCTTC. As protein: CSVGGFSGSAGNEQFF.

The chain is built from TRBV7-2 and TRBJ2-7, with D maybe TRBD1 (5 bases). V lost 5 bases to trimming and J lost 5 bases, with 13 bases between them. Germline V gives CDR1 SGHTA, CDR2 FQGNSA. This CDR3 has 13 amino acids. Here the CDR3 reads CASSPSDSHEQYF. The CDR3 DNA reads as TGTGCCAGCAGCCCCAGTGACAGCCACGAGCAGTACTTC. The entire variable domain, with the rest obtained from reference TRBV7-2 and TRBJ2-7, is as follows: GAGVSQSPSNKVTEKGKDVELRCDPISGHTALYWYRQSLGQGLEFLIYFQGNSAPDKSGLPSDRFSAERTGGSVSTLTIQRTQQEDSAVYLCASSPSDSHEQYFGPGTRLTVT.

The rearrangement links TRBV28 to TRBJ1-4; 7 positions match TRBD1. This CDR3 has 14 amino acids. The J segment lost 8 bases and the V segment lost 7 bases, leaving 10 bases of the junction unmatched. Per germline, CDR1 MDHEN and CDR2 SYDVKM. The CDR3 DNA follows: TGTGCCAGCACGTGGGGCGGACAGGACGAAAAACTGTTTTTT. It yields the protein CASTWGGQDEKLFF.

The chain joins TRBV28 to TRBJ2-2; D might be TRBD2 (6 bases). The V and J ends lost 3 bases and 1 base respectively, with 15 bases between them. Germline CDR1 reads MDHEN; CDR2 reads SYDVKM. The CDR3 sequence is 17 residues long. The CDR3 reads CASSLGGVLGNTGELFF. The CDR3 nucleotides are TGTGCCAGCAGTTTGGGCGGGGTCCTGGGGAACACCGGGGAGCTGTTTTTT.

The chain combines TRBV5-6 with TRBJ2-1; TRBD2 agrees at 7 bases. V was pared by 4 bases and J by 8 bases, with 15 bases of the junction left unmatched. The germline V gene encodes CDR1 SGHDT and CDR2 YYEEEE. The CDR3 is 16 amino acids. The CDR3 bases are TGTGCCAGCAGCCATCAGACTAGCTCTCGGGTGTATGAGCAGTTCTTC. Translated, it gives CASSHQTSSRVYEQFF.

The V gene is TRBV28, the J gene TRBJ2-3, with 7 bases matching TRBD2. J was trimmed by 7 bases and V by 3 bases; bases with no gene match: 10. The germline V gene encodes CDR1 MDHEN and CDR2 SYDVKM. This CDR3 has 15 amino acids. The CDR3: CASSFEPGGLNTQYF. The CDR3 bases are TGTGCCAGCAGTTTCGAACCGGGAGGATTAAATACGCAGTATTTT. Combining the CDR3 with reference TRBV28 and TRBJ2-3 gives the whole variable domain DVKVTQSSRYLVKRTGEKVFLECVQDMDHENMFWYRQDPGLGLRLIYFSYDVKMKEKGDIPEGYSVSREKKERFSLILESASTNQTSMYLCASSFEPGGLNTQYFGPGTRLTVL.

The CDR3 sequence is CASSPTGLKRMDTQYF. The CDR3 nucleotides are TGTGCCAGCAGCCCTACCGGGCTCAAGCGGATGGATACGCAGTATTTT. The chain carries TRBV7-6 and TRBJ2-3, with D perhaps matching TRBD2 (5 bases). In germline, CDR1 is SGHVS, CDR2 FNYEAQ. Trimming stripped 5 bases from V and 6 bases from J, with 21 bases between. This CDR3 region has 16 residues.

This chain links TRBV28 with TRBJ2-3; D unresolved. The CDR3 totals 14 residues. Germline V gene sequence: CDR1 MDHEN, CDR2 SYDVKM. The ends were cut back, 10 bases at V and 4 bases at J, with 18 bases in the middle. Here the CDR3 DNA reads TGTGCCACGACCTTTATCGGGTTCGCAGATACGCAGTATTTT. It yields the protein CATTFIGFADTQYF.

This rearrangement joins TRBV7-9 to TRBJ1-5; possible D gene TRBD1, 6 bases. The CDR3 consists of 16 residues. The V end was cut by 8 bases, the J end by 3 bases, with 20 bases between. Germline CDR1 SEHNR, CDR2 FQNEAQ (reference sequence). The CDR3 loop reads CASSPRGARPNQPQHF. The CDR3 nucleotides are TGTGCCAGCTCGCCCCGGGGGGCGCGTCCCAATCAGCCCCAGCATTTT.

The chain couples TRBV7-8 to TRBJ2-7; D is perhaps TRBD2 (5 bases). Trimming cost V 2 bases and J 0 bases, with 20 bases left between them. The germline CDR1 and CDR2 sequences are SGHVS and FQNEAQ. The CDR3 length is 18 residues. Written as DNA, the CDR3 is TGTGCCAGCAGCTTAATTGCGGGTTCGAGGCCGATCTCCTACGAGCAGTACTTC. It yields the protein CASSLIAGSRPISYEQYF. Using reference TRBV7-8 and TRBJ2-7 for the parts outside the CDR3, the full variable domain is GAGVSQSPRYKVAKRGQDVALRCDPISGHVSLFWYQQALGQGPEFLTYFQNEAQLDKSGLPSDRFFAERPEGSVSTLKIQRTQQEDSAVYLCASSLIAGSRPISYEQYFGPGTRLTVT.

This chain joins TRBV7-3 and TRBJ2-6; 7 nucleotides line up with TRBD1. The V gene's germline CDR1 is SGHTA and CDR2 FQGTGA. The CDR3 has 14 amino acids. J gave up 0 bases and V 10 bases, and 3 bases lay outside the gene matches. CDR3 amino acids: CATDRYSGANVLTF. DNA for the CDR3: TGTGCCACGGACAGGTACTCTGGGGCCAACGTCCTGACTTTC.

V is TRBV11-2 and J is TRBJ2-7, with D unclear. Germline CDR1 reads SGHAT; CDR2 reads FQNNGV. There are 15 residues in the CDR3. V dropped 1 base and J dropped 6 bases, with 16 bases sitting between them. CDR3 DNA sequence: TGTGCCAGCAGCTTAGGCCCCTCGTTGGGCGGCGAGCAGTACTTC. Amino acids: CASSLGPSLGGEQYF. The variable domain in full, with the rest retrieved from reference TRBV11-2 and TRBJ2-7, is EAGVAQSPRYKIIEKRQSVAFWCNPISGHATLYWYQQILGQGPKLLIQFQNNGVVDDSQLPKDRFSAERLKGVDSTLKIQPAKLEDSAVYLCASSLGPSLGGEQYFGPGTRLTVT.